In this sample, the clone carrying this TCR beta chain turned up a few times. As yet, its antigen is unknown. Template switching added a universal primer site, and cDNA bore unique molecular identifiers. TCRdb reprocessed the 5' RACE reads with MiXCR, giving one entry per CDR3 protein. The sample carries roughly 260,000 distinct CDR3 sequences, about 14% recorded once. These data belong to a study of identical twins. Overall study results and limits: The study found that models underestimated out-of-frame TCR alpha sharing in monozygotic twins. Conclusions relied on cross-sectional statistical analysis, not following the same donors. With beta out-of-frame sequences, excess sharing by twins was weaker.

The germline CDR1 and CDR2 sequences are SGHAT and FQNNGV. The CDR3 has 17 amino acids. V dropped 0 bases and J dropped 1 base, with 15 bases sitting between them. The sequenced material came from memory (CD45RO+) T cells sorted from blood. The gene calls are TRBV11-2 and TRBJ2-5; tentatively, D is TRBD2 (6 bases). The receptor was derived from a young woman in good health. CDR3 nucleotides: TGTGCCAGCAGCTTAGAAATCAAGGCGGGGCGCCAAGAGACCCAGTACTTC. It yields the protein CASSLEIKAGRQETQYF.